This T cell receptor beta chain emerged from a study of control samples from healthy donors and cancer patients. The CDR3 length is 16 residues. V was trimmed by 3 bases and J by 0 bases, leaving 12 bases between them. Per the germline V gene, CDR1 is ENHRY and CDR2 is SYGVKD. Clones were read by immunoSEQ multiplex PCR, and TCRdb kept only the in-frame ones, dropping some. The data contain 70,000 to 85,000 clones, approximately 82% of them singletons. In its sample, this clone was seen a few times. The sample was PBMCs. The rearrangement links TRBV10-3 to TRBJ1-3; D gene unclear. The TCR comes from a man aged 55 to 69 with head and neck cancer. The CDR3 region is CAISEARRFSGNTIYF. Written as DNA, the CDR3 is TGTGCCATCAGTGAAGCCAGAAGGTTCTCTGGAAACACCATATATTTT.